The 24 T cell receptor beta chains below all came from one sample that was sequenced in a study of CD8 T cells in ankylosing spondylitis. Broader study findings: The study identified a TCR beta motif of several highly homologous variants that appeared characteristic of ankylosing spondylitis blood.

These TCRs' antigens remain unknown. TCRdb reprocessed the 5' RACE reads via MiXCR and lists one record per CDR3 protein. The table has about 800,000 distinct CDR3 sequences, about 12% seen once. Sequencing was performed on blood, either unsorted or a sorted T cell fraction (not recorded which). The origin of the receptors is a male donor with ankylosing spondylitis.

This clonotype was seen ten or more times. The chain combines TRBV6-1 with TRBJ2-7; possible D gene TRBD1, 6 bases. CDR1 is MNHNS, CDR2 SASEGT, per germline. The CDR3 sequence is 13 residues long. Trimming stripped 5 bases from V and 3 bases from J, with 11 bases between. The CDR3 nucleotides read TGTGCCAGCAGTCAGGACAGCTACTACGAGCAGTACTTC. Encoded protein: CASSQDSYYEQYF.

V gene TRBV11-2 combines with J gene TRBJ2-6, with unresolved D. CDR1 and CDR2 (germline): SGHAT, FQNNGV. This CDR3 spans 15 amino acids. Deletions cut 5 bases from V and 4 bases from J, with 12 bases between. As DNA, the CDR3 is TGTGCCAGCAGCCAAGGGTGGGTCGGGGCCAACGTCCTGACTTTC. This translates into CASSQGWVGANVLTF. The variable domain in full, with the rest retrieved from reference TRBV11-2 and TRBJ2-6, is EAGVAQSPRYKIIEKRQSVAFWCNPISGHATLYWYQQILGQGPKLLIQFQNNGVVDDSQLPKDRFSAERLKGVDSTLKIQPAKLEDSAVYLCASSQGWVGANVLTFGAGSRLTVL.

This clonotype was counted ten times or more. The chain couples TRBV5-1 to TRBJ1-1; D may be TRBD1 (5 bases). Trimming shortened V by 4 bases and J by 7 bases, and 17 bases separated the two germline ends. The germline V gene encodes CDR1 SGHRS and CDR2 YFSETQ. The length of the CDR3 is 14 residues. The CDR3 nucleotides are TGCGCCAGCAGCCCACCTGGGGGGACGGGTGAAGCTTTCTTT. Translating it yields CASSPPGGTGEAFF.

The V call is TRBV28, the J call TRBJ1-1, with D tentatively TRBD1 (6 bases). The germline V gene encodes CDR1 MDHEN and CDR2 SYDVKM. The ends were cut back, 5 bases at V and 10 bases at J, with 17 bases in the middle. The CDR3 runs 13 residues. In DNA form, the CDR3 reads TGTGCCAGCAGTGCTTATGGGGGCCAAGCAGCTTTCTTT. Translation gives CASSAYGGQAAFF.

This clonotype was observed at least ten times. The chain links TRBV29-1 to TRBJ2-3, with D maybe TRBD1 (5 bases). V gave up 6 bases and J gave up 4 bases, with 14 bases separating them. Per the germline V gene, CDR1 is SQVTM and CDR2 is ANQGSEA. This CDR3 has 13 residues. The CDR3 DNA reads as TGCAGCGTAGGGGAAACGAAGGCAGATACGCAGTATTTT. This sequence encodes CSVGETKADTQYF.

The V call is TRBV4-3, the J call TRBJ1-6; 7 bases match TRBD1. Losses at the gene ends were 5 bases for V and 7 bases for J; bases not matched to a gene: 8. This CDR3 has 15 residues. CDR1 and CDR2 from the germline V gene are LGHNA and YSLEER. The CDR3 reads CASSSSGTENSPLHF. The CDR3 bases are TGCGCCAGCAGCTCTTCCGGGACAGAGAATTCACCCCTCCACTTT.

This clonotype has more than one count but fewer than ten. The chain couples TRBV10-3 to TRBJ2-3; D is perhaps TRBD1 (5 bases). The V end lost 2 bases, the J end lost 3 bases, and 9 bases lay between the germline ends. In germline, CDR1 is ENHRY, CDR2 SYGVKD. The CDR3 spans 14 residues. The CDR3 DNA sequence: TGTGCCATCAGTGAGAATCCAGGGACAGATACGCAGTATTTT. It specifies CAISENPGTDTQYF.

This clonotype was counted between two and nine times. The chain recombines TRBV7-9 with TRBJ1-1; no clear D. V was pared by 2 bases and J by 0 bases, with 10 bases between. Germline V gives CDR1 SEHNR, CDR2 FQNEAQ (reference sequence). The CDR3 has 15 amino acids. This CDR3 is CASSLFLTLNTEAFF. Here the CDR3 DNA reads TGTGCCAGCAGCTTATTCCTCACCTTGAACACTGAAGCTTTCTTT. The full variable domain, rest sourced from reference TRBV7-9 and TRBJ1-1, is DTGVSQNPRHKITKRGQNVTFRCDPISEHNRLYWYRQTLGQGPEFLTYFQNEAQLEKSRLLSDRFSAERPKGSFSTLEIQRTEQGDSAMYLCASSLFLTLNTEAFFGQGTRLTVV.

The J gene is TRBJ2-1, the V gene TRBV20-1, with D perhaps being TRBD1 or TRBD2 (6 bases each). CDR3 length: 15 residues. Germline CDR1 and CDR2: DFQATT and SNEGSKA (reference sequence). Trimming cost V 5 bases and J 7 bases, with 21 bases left between them. CDR3 in DNA: TGCAGTGCTTCTGGATGGGGGGCGAGTGTGAATGAGCAGTTCTTC. It encodes CSASGWGASVNEQFF.

This clonotype was seen repeatedly, ten times or more. The chain links TRBV7-2 to TRBJ2-7, with TRBD1 as a possible D gene (5 bases). The germline V gene has CDR1 SGHTA and CDR2 FQGNSA. Deletions cut 1 base from V and 0 bases from J, with 7 bases between. The CDR3 has 14 amino acids. Here the CDR3 DNA reads TGTGCCAGCAGCTTAGTAGACAGCTCCTACGAGCAGTACTTC. Its translation: CASSLVDSSYEQYF.

The chain recombines TRBV29-1 with TRBJ2-1; maybe TRBD2 (6 bases). V was trimmed by 8 bases and J by 4 bases, leaving 15 bases between them. Germline-derived CDR1 and CDR2 are SQVTM and ANQGSEA. This CDR3 spans 13 amino acids. CDR3 sequence: CSIPGTQYNEQFF. CDR3 DNA sequence: TGCAGCATACCCGGGACTCAATACAATGAGCAGTTCTTC.

The chain combines TRBV3-1 with TRBJ2-1; D not resolved. CDR1 and CDR2 (germline): LGHDT, YNNKEL (reference sequence). The CDR3 runs 16 residues. Trimming stripped 1 base from V and 9 bases from J, with 19 bases between. The CDR3 nucleotides read TGTGCCAGCAGCCAAGTTTCGGGCAACTGGAAGGGTGAGCAGTTCTTC. Amino acid sequence: CASSQVSGNWKGEQFF.

This clonotype has more than one count but fewer than ten. V is TRBV10-3 and J is TRBJ2-7, with 7 bases lining up with TRBD1. The CDR3 sequence is 12 residues long. Germline CDR1 ENHRY, CDR2 SYGVKD. After removal of 6 bases from V and 5 bases from J, the junction contained 4 bases not matched to a gene. The DNA for the CDR3 is TGTGCCATCAGCGTGGGACAGAACGAGCAGTACTTC. The encoded protein is CAISVGQNEQYF.

The chain joins TRBV4-3 to TRBJ2-1, with D tentatively TRBD1 (6 bases). The CDR3 spans 15 residues. Germline values: CDR1 LGHNA, CDR2 YSLEER. V gave up 4 bases and J gave up 8 bases, with 18 bases separating them. The CDR3 DNA reads as TGCGCCAGCAGCCCTCTACTCCACAGGGCCGATGAGCAGTTCTTC. It translates to CASSPLLHRADEQFF.

The chain has TRBV29-1 and TRBJ2-5; tentatively, D is TRBD2 (6 bases). V dropped 4 bases and J dropped 7 bases, with 16 bases sitting between them. The CDR3 is made up of 13 amino acids. Looked up from germline, CDR1 is SQVTM and CDR2 is ANQGSEA. CDR3: CSVVPSGVGTQYF. CDR3 DNA sequence: TGCAGCGTTGTGCCCTCGGGGGTAGGGACCCAGTACTTC.

There are a few counts of this clonotype. The chain couples TRBV10-2 to TRBJ2-7; 9 positions match TRBD1. Trimming cost V 5 bases and J 5 bases; bases outside gene matches: 10. This CDR3 comprises 15 residues. CDR1 WSHSY and CDR2 SAAADI come from the germline V gene. CDR3 sequence: CASSRVGQGLNEQYF. For the CDR3, the DNA is TGCGCCAGCAGTAGAGTCGGACAGGGGCTAAACGAGCAGTACTTC.

About this clonotype itself: The germline gene is not matched at one end of the junction; a read error may be the cause. This chain links TRBV15 with TRBJ2-1, with D perhaps TRBD1 or TRBD2 (5 bases each). Germline V CDR1 and CDR2: LNHNV, YYDKDF (reference sequence). The CDR3 is 10 residues long. This chain's CDR3 is CATSREGPLF. For the CDR3, the DNA is TGTGCCACCAGCAGAGAGGGACCCCTCTTC.

This chain uses TRBV7-6 with TRBJ2-1; 9 bases are shared with TRBD2. The CDR3 has 15 amino acids. Trimming took 5 bases from V and 5 from J; bases not matched to a gene: 7. Germline V CDR1 and CDR2: SGHVS, FNYEAQ. In DNA, the CDR3 is TGTGCCAGCAGCCACGGGACTAGCAGAAACAATGAGCAGTTCTTC. Translating it yields CASSHGTSRNNEQFF.

This clonotype occurred a few times. J is TRBJ2-7 and V is TRBV4-3, with D hard to call. The germline gives CDR1 LGHNA, CDR2 YSLEER. V lost 0 bases to trimming and J lost 2 bases, with 14 bases between them. This CDR3 is built from 16 residues. CDR3 coding DNA: TGCGCCAGCAGCCAAGATCATCCACCCGTGGCCTACGAGCAGTACTTC. Its protein product is CASSQDHPPVAYEQYF.

The chain recombines TRBV6-2 or TRBV6-3 with TRBJ2-3; 14 positions match TRBD2. The CDR3 extends over 18 amino acids. Germline CDR1 MNHEY, CDR2 SVGEGT. The J segment lost 0 bases and the V segment lost 4 bases, leaving 6 bases of the junction unmatched. CDR3 nucleotide sequence: TGTGCCAGCAGTTCCGGGACTAGCGGGAGAGGAAGCACAGATACGCAGTATTTT. Translating gives CASSSGTSGRGSTDTQYF.

The chain employs TRBV7-2 and TRBJ2-2; D is uncertain. Germline V gene data show CDR1 as SGHTA and CDR2 as FQGNSA. The CDR3 length is 15 residues. Trimming stripped 3 bases from V and 5 bases from J, with 13 bases between. CDR3: CASSLIAGETGELFF. In nucleotides, the CDR3 is TGTGCCAGCAGCTTGATCGCCGGAGAGACCGGGGAGCTGTTTTTT.

In DNA form, the CDR3 reads TGCAGTGCTAGATCCTTTGGACTAGCGGAGGAAGAGCAGTACTTC. It translates to CSARSFGLAEEEQYF. V usage is TRBV20-1 and J usage is TRBJ2-7; TRBD2 aligns across 10 bases. The germline V gene encodes CDR1 DFQATT and CDR2 SNEGSKA (reference sequence). The CDR3 covers 15 residues. J gave up 7 bases and V 2 bases, and 11 bases lay outside the gene matches.

This chain links TRBV7-9 with TRBJ2-7; 10 positions agree with TRBD2. The germline CDR1 and CDR2 sequences are SEHNR and FQNEAQ (reference sequence). J was trimmed by 3 bases and V by 5 bases; bases with no gene match: 7. This CDR3 contains 15 residues. The CDR3 region is CASSPGTSDLYEQYF. CDR3 coding DNA: TGTGCCAGCAGCCCAGGGACTAGCGACCTCTACGAGCAGTACTTC.

Only a few counts were recorded for this clonotype. V is TRBV6-1 and J is TRBJ2-5, with D possibly being TRBD1 or TRBD2 (5 bases each). The CDR3 sequence is 14 residues long. In germline, CDR1 is MNHNS, CDR2 SASEGT. The V gene lost 6 bases and the J gene lost 5 bases, with 16 bases spanning the gap. CDR3 DNA sequence: TGTGCCAGCAGCCGCCGGGACGTCCTCGAGACCCAGTACTTC. Protein: CASSRRDVLETQYF.